This TCR beta chain is drawn from a study of T-cell reconstitution after alpha-beta-depleted transplantation in children. Findings of the study overall: Several hundred graft clones that had expanded were reportedly the source of alpha-beta T cells about two months after transplant.

As concerns this clonotype: Its antigen is not identified.

Construction of the TCRbeta library involved unique molecular identifiers. TCRdb re-called the PCR reads through MiXCR, storing one row per CDR3 protein. The sample has 250,000 to 400,000 distinct CDR3 sequences; around 20% are singletons. This CDR3 has 16 amino acids. Germline assignment: CDR1 SEHNR and CDR2 FQNEAQ (reference sequence). The germline V and J ends were trimmed by 2 bases and 4 bases, with 14 bases remaining between them. This chain joins TRBV7-9 and TRBJ2-2; D is possibly TRBD2 (6 bases). The sequence derives from a male patient younger than 18 who had a stem cell transplant for acute lymphoblastic leukemia, so the T cells may come from the graft donor. The sample here was PBMCs, mostly from graft donor cells, taken 180 days after TCRalphabeta/CD19-depleted stem cell transplant. The CDR3 reads CASSLRGKEGTGELFF. The DNA for the CDR3 is TGTGCCAGCAGCTTAAGGGGAAAGGAGGGCACCGGGGAGCTGTTTTTT.